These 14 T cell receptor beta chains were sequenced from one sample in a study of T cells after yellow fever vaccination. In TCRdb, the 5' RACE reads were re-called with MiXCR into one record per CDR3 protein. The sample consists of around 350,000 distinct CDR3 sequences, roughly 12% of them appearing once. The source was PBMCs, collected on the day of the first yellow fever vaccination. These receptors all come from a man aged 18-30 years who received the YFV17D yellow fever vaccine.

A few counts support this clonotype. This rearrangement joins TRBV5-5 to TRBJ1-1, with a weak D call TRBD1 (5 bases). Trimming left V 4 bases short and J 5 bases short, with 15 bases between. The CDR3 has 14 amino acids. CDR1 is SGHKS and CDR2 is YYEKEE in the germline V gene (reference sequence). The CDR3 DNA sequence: TGTGCCAGCAGCGCCCAAGGGGTTGGAACTGAAGCTTTCTTT. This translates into CASSAQGVGTEAFF.

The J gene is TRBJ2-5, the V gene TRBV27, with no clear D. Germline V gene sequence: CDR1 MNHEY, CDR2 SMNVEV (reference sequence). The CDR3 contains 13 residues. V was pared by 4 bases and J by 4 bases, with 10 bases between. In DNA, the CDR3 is TGTGCCAGCAGTTCGCTTGGGGTAGAGACCCAGTACTTC. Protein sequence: CASSSLGVETQYF.

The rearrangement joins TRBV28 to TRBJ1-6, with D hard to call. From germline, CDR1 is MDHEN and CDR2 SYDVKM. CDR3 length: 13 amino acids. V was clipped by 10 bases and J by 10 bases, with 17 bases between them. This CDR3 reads CANRAAIDSPLHF. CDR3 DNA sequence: TGTGCCAATCGCGCAGCGATAGACTCACCCCTCCACTTT.

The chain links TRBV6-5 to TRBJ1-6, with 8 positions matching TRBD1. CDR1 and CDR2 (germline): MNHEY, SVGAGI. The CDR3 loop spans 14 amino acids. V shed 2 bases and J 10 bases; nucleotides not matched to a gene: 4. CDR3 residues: CASSYQGARSPLHF. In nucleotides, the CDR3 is TGTGCCAGCAGTTACCAGGGGGCGCGGTCACCCCTCCACTTT.

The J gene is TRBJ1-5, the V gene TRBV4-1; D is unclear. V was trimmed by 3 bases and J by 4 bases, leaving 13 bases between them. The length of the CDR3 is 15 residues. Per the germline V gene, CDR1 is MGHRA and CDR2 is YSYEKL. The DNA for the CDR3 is TGCGCCAGCAGCCAGGTAGACACCGATAATCAGCCCCAGCATTTT. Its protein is CASSQVDTDNQPQHF.

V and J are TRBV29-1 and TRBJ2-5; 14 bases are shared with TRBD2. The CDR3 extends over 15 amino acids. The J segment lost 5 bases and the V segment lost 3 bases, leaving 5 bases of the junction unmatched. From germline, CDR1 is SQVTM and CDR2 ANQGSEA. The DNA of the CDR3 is TGCAGCGTTGACGGACTAGCGGGGGGCAGGGAGACCCAGTACTTC. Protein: CSVDGLAGGRETQYF.

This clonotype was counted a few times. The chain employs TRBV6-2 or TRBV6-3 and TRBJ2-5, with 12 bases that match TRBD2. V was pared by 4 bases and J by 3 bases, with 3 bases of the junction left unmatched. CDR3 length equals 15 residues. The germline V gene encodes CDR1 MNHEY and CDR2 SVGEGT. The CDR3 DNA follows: TGTGCCAGCAGTTCGCCTAGCGGGGGGGAAGAGACCCAGTACTTC. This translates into CASSSPSGGEETQYF.

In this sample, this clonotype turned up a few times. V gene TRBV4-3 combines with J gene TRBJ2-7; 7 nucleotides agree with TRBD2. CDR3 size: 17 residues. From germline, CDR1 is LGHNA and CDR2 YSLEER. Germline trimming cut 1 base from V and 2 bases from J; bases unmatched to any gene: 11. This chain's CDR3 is CASSQVSQRGLAYEQYF. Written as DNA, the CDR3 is TGCGCCAGCAGCCAAGTCTCGCAGCGGGGCCTTGCCTACGAGCAGTACTTC.

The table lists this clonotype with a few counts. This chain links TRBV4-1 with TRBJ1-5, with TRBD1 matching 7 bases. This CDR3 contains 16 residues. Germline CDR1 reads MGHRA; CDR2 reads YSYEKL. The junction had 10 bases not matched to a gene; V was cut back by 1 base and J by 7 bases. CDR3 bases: TGCGCCAGCAGCCAAGGAATCGGCAGGGGGAAGCAGCCCCAGCATTTT. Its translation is CASSQGIGRGKQPQHF.

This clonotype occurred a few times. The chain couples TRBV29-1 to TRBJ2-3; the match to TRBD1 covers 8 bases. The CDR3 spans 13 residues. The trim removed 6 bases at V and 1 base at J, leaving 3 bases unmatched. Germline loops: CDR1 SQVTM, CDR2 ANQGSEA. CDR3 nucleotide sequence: TGCAGCGTGGGGGACAGGCGCACAGATACGCAGTATTTT. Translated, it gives CSVGDRRTDTQYF.

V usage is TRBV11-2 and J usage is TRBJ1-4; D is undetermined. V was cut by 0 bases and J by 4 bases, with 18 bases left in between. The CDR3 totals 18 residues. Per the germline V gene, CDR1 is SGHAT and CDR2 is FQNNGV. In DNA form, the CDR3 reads TGTGCCAGCAGCTTAGATCCGACCCTCGCGGCCATTAATGAAAAACTGTTTTTT. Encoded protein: CASSLDPTLAAINEKLFF.

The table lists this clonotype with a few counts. CDR3 protein: CSARPGTQNTEAFF. DNA of the CDR3: TGCAGTGCTAGGCCCGGGACACAGAACACTGAAGCTTTCTTT. The gene calls are TRBV20-1 and TRBJ1-1, with D perhaps TRBD1 (6 bases). CDR3 length: 14 residues. The V gene's germline CDR1 is DFQATT and CDR2 SNEGSKA (reference sequence). Trimming left V 3 bases short and J 1 base short, with 12 bases between.

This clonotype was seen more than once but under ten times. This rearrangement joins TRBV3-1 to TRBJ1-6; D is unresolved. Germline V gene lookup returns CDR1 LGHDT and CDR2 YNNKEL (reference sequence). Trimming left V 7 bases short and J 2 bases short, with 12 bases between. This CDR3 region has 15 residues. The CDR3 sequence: CASTRSEAYNSPLHF. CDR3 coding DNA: TGTGCCAGCACCCGCAGCGAGGCCTATAATTCACCCCTCCACTTT.

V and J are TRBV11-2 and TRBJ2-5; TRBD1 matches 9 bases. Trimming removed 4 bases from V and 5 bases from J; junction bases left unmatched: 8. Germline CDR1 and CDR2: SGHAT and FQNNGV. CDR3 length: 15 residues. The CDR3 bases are TGTGCCAGCAGCTCCACCGGGACAGGGCTGGAGACCCAGTACTTC. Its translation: CASSSTGTGLETQYF.